This T cell receptor (beta chain) derives from a study of early T cells in non-severe SARS-CoV-2 infection. The study's findings and limits: Anti-spike CD8 responses were favored by VDJdb matching, which missed private and CD4 specificities.

Trimming removed 1 base at V and 2 bases at J, with 5 bases between. Germline CDR1 reads WNHNN; CDR2 reads SYGVQD (reference sequence). CDR3 length: 13 amino acids. This clonotype was counted only a few times. Its antigen remains unknown. Each single cDNA molecule received a unique molecular identifier. Using its own MiXCR run on the 5' RACE reads, TCRdb lists one record per CDR3 protein. Of about 68,000 distinct CDR3 sequences in the sample, about a tenth were seen once. The chain employs TRBV10-1 and TRBJ1-2, with D uncertain. The sample comprised whole blood. This clonotype originated in an adult who was a healthcare worker with PCR-confirmed SARS-CoV-2 infection or an uninfected control (not recorded which). For the CDR3, the DNA is TGCGCCAGCAGTGAGTACCAGAACTATGGCTACACCTTC. Residues: CASSEYQNYGYTF.